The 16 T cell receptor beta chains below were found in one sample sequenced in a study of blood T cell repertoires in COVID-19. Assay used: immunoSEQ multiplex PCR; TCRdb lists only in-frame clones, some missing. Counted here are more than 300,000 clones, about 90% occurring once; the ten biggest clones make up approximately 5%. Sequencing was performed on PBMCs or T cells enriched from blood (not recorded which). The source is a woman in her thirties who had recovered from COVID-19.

CDR3 sequence (DNA): TGTGCCAGCAGCTTAGCGCTCGGGACAGGCAGTGGCTACACCTTC. Amino acid sequence: CASSLALGTGSGYTF. The chain uses TRBV7-2 and TRBJ1-2, with 8 nucleotides matching TRBD1. Per germline, CDR1 SGHTA and CDR2 FQGNSA. The CDR3 contains 15 residues. V shed 0 bases, J shed 7 bases, and the junction held 7 bases outside the gene matches.

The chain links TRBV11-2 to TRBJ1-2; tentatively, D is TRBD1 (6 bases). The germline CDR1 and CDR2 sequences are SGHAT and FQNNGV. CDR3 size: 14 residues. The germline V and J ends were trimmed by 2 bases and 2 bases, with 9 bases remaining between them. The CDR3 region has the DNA TGTGCCAGCAGCTTATTGCAGGGGAACTATGGCTACACCTTC. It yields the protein CASSLLQGNYGYTF.

The CDR3 bases are TGCGCCAGCAGCTTGAGTCCCGGACAGGGTGGCGGCTACACCTTC. Its protein product is CASSLSPGQGGGYTF. This rearrangement joins TRBV5-1 to TRBJ1-2; 8 bases map to TRBD1. The length of the CDR3 is 15 residues. Germline loops: CDR1 SGHRS, CDR2 YFSETQ. The ends lost 1 base at V and 8 bases at J; junction bases unmatched: 10.

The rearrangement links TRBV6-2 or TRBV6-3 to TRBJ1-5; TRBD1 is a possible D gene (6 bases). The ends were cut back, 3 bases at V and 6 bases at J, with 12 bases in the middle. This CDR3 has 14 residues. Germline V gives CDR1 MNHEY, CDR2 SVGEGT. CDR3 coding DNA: TGTGCCAGCAGTTATCCAGGGGAGGGTCAGCCCCAGCATTTT. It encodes CASSYPGEGQPQHF.

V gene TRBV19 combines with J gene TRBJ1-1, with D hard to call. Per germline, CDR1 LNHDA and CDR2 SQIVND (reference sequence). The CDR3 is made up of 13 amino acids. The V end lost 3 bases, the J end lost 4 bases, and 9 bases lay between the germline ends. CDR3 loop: CASSIEGSTEAFF. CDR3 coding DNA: TGTGCCAGTAGTATTGAAGGGAGCACTGAAGCTTTCTTT.

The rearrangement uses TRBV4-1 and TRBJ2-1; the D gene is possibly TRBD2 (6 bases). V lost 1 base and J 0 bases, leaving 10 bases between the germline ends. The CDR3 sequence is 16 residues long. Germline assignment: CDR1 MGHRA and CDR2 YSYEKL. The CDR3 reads CASSQGPSDSYNEQFF. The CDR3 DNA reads TGCGCCAGCAGCCAAGGCCCTAGCGACTCCTACAATGAGCAGTTCTTC.

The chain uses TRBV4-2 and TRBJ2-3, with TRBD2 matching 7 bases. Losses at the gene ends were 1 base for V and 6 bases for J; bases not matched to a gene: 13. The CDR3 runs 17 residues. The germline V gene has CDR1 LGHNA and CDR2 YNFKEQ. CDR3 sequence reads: CASSQGASGPTMDTQYF. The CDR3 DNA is TGTGCCAGCAGCCAAGGCGCTAGCGGCCCCACTATGGATACGCAGTATTTT.

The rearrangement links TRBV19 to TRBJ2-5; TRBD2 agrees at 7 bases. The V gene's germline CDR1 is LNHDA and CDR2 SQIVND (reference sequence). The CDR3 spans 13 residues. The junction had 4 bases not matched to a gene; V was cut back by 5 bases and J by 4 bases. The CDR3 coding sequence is TGTGCCAGTAGTCTCTCTAGCGGAGAGACCCAGTACTTC. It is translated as CASSLSSGETQYF.

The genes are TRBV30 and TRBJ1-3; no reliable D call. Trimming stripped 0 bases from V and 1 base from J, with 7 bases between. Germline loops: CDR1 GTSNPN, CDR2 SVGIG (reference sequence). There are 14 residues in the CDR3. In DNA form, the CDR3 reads TGTGCCTGGAGTGTACTCCGATCTGGAAACACCATATATTTT. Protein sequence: CAWSVLRSGNTIYF.

CDR3 amino acids: CASSQDPRGDGNTIYF. The CDR3 DNA reads as TGCGCCAGCAGCCAAGATCCCAGGGGTGATGGAAACACCATATATTTT. The genes are TRBV4-1 and TRBJ1-3; D perhaps matches TRBD1 (6 bases). The V gene's germline CDR1 is MGHRA and CDR2 YSYEKL. CDR3 size: 16 residues. V was clipped by 0 bases and J by 3 bases, with 12 bases between them.

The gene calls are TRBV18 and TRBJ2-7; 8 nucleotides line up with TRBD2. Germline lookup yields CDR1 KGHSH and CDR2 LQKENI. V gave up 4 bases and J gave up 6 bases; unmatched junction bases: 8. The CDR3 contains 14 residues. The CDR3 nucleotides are TGTGCCAGCTCACAACGGGGGGGCCCGGGCGAGCAGTACTTC. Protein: CASSQRGGPGEQYF.

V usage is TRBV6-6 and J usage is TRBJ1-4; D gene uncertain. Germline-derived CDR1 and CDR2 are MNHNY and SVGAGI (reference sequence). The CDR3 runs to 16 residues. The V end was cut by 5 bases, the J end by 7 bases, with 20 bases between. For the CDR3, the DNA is TGTGCCAGCAGTCACGCCGGTCAGGCCCAGTCTGAAAAACTGTTTTTT. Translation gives CASSHAGQAQSEKLFF.

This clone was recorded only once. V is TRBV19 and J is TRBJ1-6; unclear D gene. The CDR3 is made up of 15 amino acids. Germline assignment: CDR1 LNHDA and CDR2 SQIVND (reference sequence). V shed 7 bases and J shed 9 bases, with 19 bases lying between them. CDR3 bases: TGTGCCAGTAATCGGGAACGGAGAGAGACTTCACCCCTCCACTTT. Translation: CASNRERRETSPLHF.

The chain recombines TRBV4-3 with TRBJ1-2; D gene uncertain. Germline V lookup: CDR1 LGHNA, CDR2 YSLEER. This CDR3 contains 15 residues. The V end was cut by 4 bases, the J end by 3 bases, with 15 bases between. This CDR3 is CASSLYLTEDYGYTF. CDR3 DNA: TGCGCCAGCAGCCTTTACCTGACTGAAGACTATGGCTACACCTTC.

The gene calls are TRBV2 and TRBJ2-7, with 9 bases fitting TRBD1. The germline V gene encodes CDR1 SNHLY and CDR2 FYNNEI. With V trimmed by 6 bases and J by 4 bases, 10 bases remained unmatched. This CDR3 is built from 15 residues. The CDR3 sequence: CASSAPGTGYYEQYF. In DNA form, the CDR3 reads TGTGCCAGCAGCGCCCCCGGGACAGGGTATTACGAGCAGTACTTC.

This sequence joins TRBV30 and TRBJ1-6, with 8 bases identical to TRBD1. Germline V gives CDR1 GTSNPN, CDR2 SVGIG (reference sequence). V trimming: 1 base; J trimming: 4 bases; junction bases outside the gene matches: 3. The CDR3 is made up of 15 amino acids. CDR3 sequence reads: CAWSADRAYNSPLHF. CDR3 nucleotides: TGTGCCTGGAGTGCGGACAGGGCTTATAATTCACCCCTCCACTTT.